This T cell receptor beta chain was retrieved from a study of cytomegalovirus exposure and HLA in healthy donors. About the research overall: Across a few hundred genotyped donors, over 70% landed in the Caucasian-associated ancestry cluster. Study findings and constraints: Researchers reported that a few CMV-associated chains were confirmed in vitro as CMV antigen-specific. CMV serostatus was the only recorded immune exposure for donors. 87-base-pair reads could not separate some V segments, including TRBV6-2 and TRBV6-3.

With respect to this clone: Its antigen is currently unknown.

The PCR contained 60 Vbeta and 13 Jbeta primers. The protocol was immunoSEQ multiplex PCR, while the TCRdb copy is restricted to in-frame clones and leaves out a portion. The sample has about 170,000 clones, around three quarters seen once; the top ten hold roughly 2.1%. CDR3 length: 13 amino acids. The germline V gene encodes CDR1 SGHRS and CDR2 YFSETQ. The V end was cut by 8 bases, the J end by 7 bases, with 19 bases between. Sequences were obtained from PBMCs. This receptor was obtained from a woman in her twenties or thirties in good health and CMV-seropositive. The V call is TRBV5-1, the J call TRBJ2-7, with a tentative D call TRBD2 (5 bases). CDR3 protein: CASHRGTRGEQYF. The CDR3 DNA reads TGCGCCAGTCACCGGGGAACTAGAGGGGAGCAGTACTTC.